This T cell receptor beta chain was sequenced in a study of cytomegalovirus exposure and HLA in healthy donors. Donors in the study were healthy people who gave bone marrow. Study conclusions and caveats: Several of the most significant clusters appeared linked to common viral pathogens, based on a later analysis.

Note on this clone: Its antigen is unknown.

The PCR was carried out with 60 Vbeta primers and 13 Jbeta primers. Method: immunoSEQ multiplex PCR; TCRdb's copy keeps in-frame clones and lacks some. The profile shows approximately 150,000 clones, 80% to 90% of them singletons. This receptor was obtained from a woman aged 50 to 60 in good health and CMV-seronegative. Input material: PBMCs.

CDR3: CASSWAAYNEQFF. CDR3 bases: TGTGCCAGCAGTTGGGCAGCCTACAATGAGCAGTTCTTC. The chain employs TRBV27 and TRBJ2-1; D not certain. Germline V gene lookup returns CDR1 MNHEY and CDR2 SMNVEV (reference sequence). The CDR3 runs to 13 residues. Deletions cut 4 bases from V and 2 bases from J, with 6 bases between.